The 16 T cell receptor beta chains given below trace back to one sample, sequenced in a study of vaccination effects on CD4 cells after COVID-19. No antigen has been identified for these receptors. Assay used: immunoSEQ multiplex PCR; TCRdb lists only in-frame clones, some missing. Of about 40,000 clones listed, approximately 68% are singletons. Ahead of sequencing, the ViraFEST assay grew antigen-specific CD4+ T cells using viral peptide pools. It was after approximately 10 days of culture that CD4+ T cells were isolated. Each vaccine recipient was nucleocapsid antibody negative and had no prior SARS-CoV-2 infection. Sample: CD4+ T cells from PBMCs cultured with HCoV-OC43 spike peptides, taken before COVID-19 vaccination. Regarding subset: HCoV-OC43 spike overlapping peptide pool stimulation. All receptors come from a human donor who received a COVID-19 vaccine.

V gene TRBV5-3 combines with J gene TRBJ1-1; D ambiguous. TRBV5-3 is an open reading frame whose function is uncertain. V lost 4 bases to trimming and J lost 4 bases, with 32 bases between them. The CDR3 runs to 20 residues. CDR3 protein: CARSKRPHWYSPPGITEAFF. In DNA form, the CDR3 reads TGTGCCAGAAGCAAAAGACCTCATTGGTATAGTCCACCAGGAATCACTGAAGCTTTCTTT.

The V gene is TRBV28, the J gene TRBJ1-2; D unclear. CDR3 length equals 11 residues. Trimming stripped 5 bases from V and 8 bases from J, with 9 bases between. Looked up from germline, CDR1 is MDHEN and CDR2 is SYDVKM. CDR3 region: CASSGVRGYTF. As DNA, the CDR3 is TGTGCCAGCAGTGGGGTCCGCGGCTACACCTTC.

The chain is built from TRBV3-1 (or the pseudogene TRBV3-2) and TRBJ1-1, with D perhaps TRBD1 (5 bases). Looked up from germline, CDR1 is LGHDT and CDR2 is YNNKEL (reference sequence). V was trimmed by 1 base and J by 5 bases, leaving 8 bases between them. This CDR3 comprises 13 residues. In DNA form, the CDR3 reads TGTGCCAGCAGCCAAGGACAGTTAACTGAAGCTTTCTTT. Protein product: CASSQGQLTEAFF.

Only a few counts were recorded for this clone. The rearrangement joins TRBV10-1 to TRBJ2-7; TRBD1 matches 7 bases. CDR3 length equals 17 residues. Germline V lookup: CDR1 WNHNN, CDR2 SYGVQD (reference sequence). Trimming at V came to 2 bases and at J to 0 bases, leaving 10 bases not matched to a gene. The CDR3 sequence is CASSETYTGTVSYEQYF. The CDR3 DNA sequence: TGCGCCAGCAGTGAGACATATACCGGGACAGTCTCCTACGAGCAGTACTTC.

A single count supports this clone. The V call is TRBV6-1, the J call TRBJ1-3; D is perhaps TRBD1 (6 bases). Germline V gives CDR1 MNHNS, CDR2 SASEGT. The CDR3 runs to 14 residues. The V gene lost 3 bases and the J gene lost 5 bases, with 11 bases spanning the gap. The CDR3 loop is CASSEQGQRNTIYF. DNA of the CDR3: TGTGCCAGCAGTGAGCAGGGACAAAGAAACACCATATATTTT.

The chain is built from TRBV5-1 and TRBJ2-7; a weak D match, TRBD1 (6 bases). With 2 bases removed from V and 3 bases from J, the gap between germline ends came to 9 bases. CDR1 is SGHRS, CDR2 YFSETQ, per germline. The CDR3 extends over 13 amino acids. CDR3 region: CASSFGQNYEQYF. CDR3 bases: TGCGCCAGCAGCTTCGGACAGAACTACGAGCAGTACTTC.

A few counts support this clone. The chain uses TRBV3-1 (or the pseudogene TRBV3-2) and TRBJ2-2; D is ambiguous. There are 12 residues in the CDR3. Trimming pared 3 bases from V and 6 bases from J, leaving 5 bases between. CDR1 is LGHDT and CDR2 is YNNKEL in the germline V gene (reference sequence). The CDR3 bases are TGTGCCAGCAGCCATGGGGCCGGGGAGCTGTTTTTT. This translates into CASSHGAGELFF.

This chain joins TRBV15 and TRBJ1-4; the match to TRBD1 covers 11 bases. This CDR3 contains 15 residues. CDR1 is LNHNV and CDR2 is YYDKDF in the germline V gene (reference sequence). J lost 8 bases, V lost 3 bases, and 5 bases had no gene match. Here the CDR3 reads CATSSPGTGGEKLFF. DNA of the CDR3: TGTGCCACCAGCAGCCCGGGGACAGGGGGGGAAAAACTGTTTTTT.

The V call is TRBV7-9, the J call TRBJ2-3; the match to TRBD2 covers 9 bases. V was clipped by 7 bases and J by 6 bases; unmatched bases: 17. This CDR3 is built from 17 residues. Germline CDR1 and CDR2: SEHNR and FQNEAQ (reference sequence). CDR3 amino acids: CASTPSSAGGPRDTQYF. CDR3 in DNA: TGTGCCAGCACCCCCTCCTCAGCGGGAGGTCCCAGGGATACGCAGTATTTT.

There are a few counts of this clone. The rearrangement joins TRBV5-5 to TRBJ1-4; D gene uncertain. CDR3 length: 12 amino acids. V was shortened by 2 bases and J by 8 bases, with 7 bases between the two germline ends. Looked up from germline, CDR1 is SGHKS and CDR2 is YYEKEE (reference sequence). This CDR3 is CASSFSGEKLFF. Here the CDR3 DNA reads TGTGCCAGCAGCTTTTCGGGGGAAAAACTGTTTTTT.

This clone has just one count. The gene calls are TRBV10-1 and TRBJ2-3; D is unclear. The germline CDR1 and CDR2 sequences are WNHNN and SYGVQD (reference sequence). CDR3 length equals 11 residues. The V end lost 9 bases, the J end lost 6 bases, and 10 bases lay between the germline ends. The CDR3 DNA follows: TGCGCCAGTCGATCCCAGGATACGCAGTATTTT. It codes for CASRSQDTQYF.

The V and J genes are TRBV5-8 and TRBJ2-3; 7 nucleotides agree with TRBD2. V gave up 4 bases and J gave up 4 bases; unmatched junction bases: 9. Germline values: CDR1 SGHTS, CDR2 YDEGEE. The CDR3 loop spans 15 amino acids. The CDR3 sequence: CASSGTSEQSDTQYF. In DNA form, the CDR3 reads TGTGCCAGCAGCGGCACTAGCGAACAATCAGATACGCAGTATTTT.

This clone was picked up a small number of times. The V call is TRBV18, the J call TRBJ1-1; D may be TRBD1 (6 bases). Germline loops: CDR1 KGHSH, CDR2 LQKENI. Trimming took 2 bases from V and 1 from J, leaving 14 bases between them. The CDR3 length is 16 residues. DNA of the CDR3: TGTGCCAGCTCACCAAACTCGGGACATGAGAACACTGAAGCTTTCTTT. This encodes CASSPNSGHENTEAFF.

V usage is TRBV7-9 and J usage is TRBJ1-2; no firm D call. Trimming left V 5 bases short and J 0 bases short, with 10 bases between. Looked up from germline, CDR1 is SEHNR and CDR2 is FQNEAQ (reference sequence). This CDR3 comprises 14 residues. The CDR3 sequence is CASSPRRSNYGYTF. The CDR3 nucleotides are TGTGCCAGCAGCCCGCGGCGGTCTAACTATGGCTACACCTTC.

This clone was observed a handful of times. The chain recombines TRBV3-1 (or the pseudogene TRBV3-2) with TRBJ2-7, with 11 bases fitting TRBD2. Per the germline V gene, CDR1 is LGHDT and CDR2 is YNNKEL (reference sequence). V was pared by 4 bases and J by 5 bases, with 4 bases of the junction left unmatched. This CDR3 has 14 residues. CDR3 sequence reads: CASSRSGRANEQYF. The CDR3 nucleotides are TGTGCCAGCAGCCGTAGCGGGAGGGCTAACGAGCAGTACTTC.

DNA for the CDR3: TGTGCCAGCACCCCTAACGGGAGGGACGAGCAGTACTTC. Translation: CASTPNGRDEQYF. The chain links TRBV28 to TRBJ2-7; 8 nucleotides agree with TRBD2. V trimming: 7 bases; J trimming: 5 bases; junction bases outside the gene matches: 7. Germline CDR1 reads MDHEN; CDR2 reads SYDVKM. The CDR3 spans 13 residues.